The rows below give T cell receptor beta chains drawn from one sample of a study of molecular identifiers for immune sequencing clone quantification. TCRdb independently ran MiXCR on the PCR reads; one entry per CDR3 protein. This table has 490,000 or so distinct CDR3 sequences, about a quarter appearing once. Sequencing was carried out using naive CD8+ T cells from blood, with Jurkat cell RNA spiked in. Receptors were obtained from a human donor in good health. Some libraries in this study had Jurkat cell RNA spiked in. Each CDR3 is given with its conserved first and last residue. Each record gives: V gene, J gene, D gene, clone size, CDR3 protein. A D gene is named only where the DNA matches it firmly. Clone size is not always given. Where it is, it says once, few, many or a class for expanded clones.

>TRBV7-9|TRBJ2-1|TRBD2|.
CASSETSGFYNEQFF
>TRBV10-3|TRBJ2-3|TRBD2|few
CAINTGTSGSTQYF
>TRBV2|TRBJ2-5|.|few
CASSEDSEDPQETQYF
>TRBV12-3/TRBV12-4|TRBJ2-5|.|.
CASSPRGEETQYF
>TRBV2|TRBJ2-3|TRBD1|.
CASRGLLDREATDTQYF
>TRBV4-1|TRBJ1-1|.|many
CASSQVGHLNTEAFF
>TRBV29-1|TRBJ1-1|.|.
CGVERMNTEASF
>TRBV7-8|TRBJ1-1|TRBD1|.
CASSFYPDPGTASRVSEAFF
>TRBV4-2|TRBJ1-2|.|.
CTSSQGGAGYTF
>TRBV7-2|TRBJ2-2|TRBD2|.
CASRSVGGGLTTGELFF
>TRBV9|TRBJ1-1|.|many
CASSDDTMNTEAFF
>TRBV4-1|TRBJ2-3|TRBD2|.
CASSQESGGTDTQYF
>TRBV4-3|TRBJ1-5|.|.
CASSQDRGGWQPQHF
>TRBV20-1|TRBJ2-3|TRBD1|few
CSAGAIGTGVTDTQYF
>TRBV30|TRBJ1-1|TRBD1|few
CAWTLDRGRLNTEAFF
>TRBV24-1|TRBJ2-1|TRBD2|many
CATSDQVTSGIAMKQFF
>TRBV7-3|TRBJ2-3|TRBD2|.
CASSLTLTSKGLDTQYF
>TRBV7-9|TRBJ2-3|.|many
CASSPRSSGSTDTQYF
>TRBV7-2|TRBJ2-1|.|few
CASSPRDSIDEQFF
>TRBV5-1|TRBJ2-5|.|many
CASSLIGPSGETQYF
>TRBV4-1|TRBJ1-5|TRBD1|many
CASSQGQGGWPQHF
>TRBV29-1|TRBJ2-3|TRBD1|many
CSVVAGGVADTQYF
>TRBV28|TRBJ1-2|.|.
CASSQGRNYGYTF
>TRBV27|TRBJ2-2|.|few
CASTWVGGTGELFF
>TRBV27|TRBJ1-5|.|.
CASSPLGAGRNQPQHF
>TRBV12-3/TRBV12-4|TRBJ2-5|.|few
CASSLGTVKETQYF
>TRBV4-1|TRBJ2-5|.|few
CASSQEPGVGEPQYF
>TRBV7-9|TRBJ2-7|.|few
CASSPFRDSSSYEQYF
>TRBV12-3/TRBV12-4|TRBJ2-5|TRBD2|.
CASSPQFGGGPWETQYF
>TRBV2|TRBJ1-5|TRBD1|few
CASRTGTGGLQPQHF
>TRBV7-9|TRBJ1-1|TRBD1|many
CASSPRQGSWTEAFF
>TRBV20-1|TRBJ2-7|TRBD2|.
CSAREPGGEYEQYF
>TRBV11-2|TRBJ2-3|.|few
CASSPPPAPDTQYF
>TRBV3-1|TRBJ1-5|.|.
CASSQEGPVQHF
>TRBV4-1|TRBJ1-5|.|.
CASSQQGGSNQPQHF
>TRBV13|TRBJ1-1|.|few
CASSHQRYTEAFF
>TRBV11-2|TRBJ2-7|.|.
CASSSFDYEQYF
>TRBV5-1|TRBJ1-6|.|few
CASSLWSSSYNSPLHF
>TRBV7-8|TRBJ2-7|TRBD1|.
CASRTGTGISYEQYF